The present T cell receptor beta chain was sequenced within a study of control samples from healthy donors and cancer patients. The assay was immunoSEQ multiplex PCR, and TCRdb's table has in-frame clones only and misses some. This sample has 48,000 or so clones, with over 90% found just once. The sample taken for sequencing was PBMCs. The TCR comes from a woman aged 45 to 65 with head and neck cancer.

In nucleotides, the CDR3 is TGTGCCAGCAGTTTTACCGGGTCGTTCTACGAGCAGTACTTC. This translates into CASSFTGSFYEQYF. This chain uses TRBV28 with TRBJ2-7, with no clear D. Trimming took off 3 bases at V and 3 bases at J, with 12 bases between the two ends. The V gene's germline CDR1 is MDHEN and CDR2 SYDVKM. The CDR3 contains 14 residues.